This T cell receptor (beta chain) came from a study of CD8 T cells in ankylosing spondylitis. General study points: Reportedly, significant enrichment of disease-linked clones occurred in matched ankylosing spondylitis synovial fluid. What seemed typical of ankylosing spondylitis blood was a TCR beta motif built from 7 or 8 highly homologous variants.

This CDR3 has 13 amino acids. Germline-derived CDR1 and CDR2 are SGHRS and YFSETQ. Unmatched junction bases numbered 2, after V lost 0 bases and J lost 8 bases. This clonotype showed up many times. Its target is unknown. Quantitative 5'-RACE with molecular barcodes produced the TCR beta libraries. In TCRdb, the 5' RACE reads were re-called with MiXCR into one record per CDR3 protein. Here the sample spans about 240,000 distinct CDR3 sequences, roughly 8.2% being singletons. This clonotype was obtained from a female donor with ankylosing spondylitis or in good health (not recorded which). The J gene is TRBJ1-2, the V gene TRBV5-1; 9 nucleotides agree with TRBD1. Sequenced material: blood, either unsorted or a sorted T cell fraction (not recorded which). The CDR3 DNA sequence: TGCGCCAGCAGCTTGGAGACAGGGGGGGGCTACACCTTC. Protein product: CASSLETGGGYTF.